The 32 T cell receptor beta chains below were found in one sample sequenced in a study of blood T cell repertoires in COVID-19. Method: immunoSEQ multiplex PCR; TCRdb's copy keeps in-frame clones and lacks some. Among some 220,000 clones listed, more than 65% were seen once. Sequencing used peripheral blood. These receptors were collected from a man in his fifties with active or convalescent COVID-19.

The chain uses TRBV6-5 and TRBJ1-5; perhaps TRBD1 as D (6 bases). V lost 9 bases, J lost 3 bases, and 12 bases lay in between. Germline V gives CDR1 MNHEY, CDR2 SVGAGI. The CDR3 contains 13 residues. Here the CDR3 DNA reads TGTGCCAGTTCAGGGGATTACAATCAGCCCCAGCATTTT. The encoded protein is CASSGDYNQPQHF.

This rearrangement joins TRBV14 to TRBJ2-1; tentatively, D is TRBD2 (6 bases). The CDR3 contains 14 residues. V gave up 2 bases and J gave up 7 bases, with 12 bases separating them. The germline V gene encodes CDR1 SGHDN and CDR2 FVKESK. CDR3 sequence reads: CASSQSMTRNEQFF. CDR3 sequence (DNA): TGTGCCAGCAGCCAAAGTATGACTAGGAATGAGCAGTTCTTC.

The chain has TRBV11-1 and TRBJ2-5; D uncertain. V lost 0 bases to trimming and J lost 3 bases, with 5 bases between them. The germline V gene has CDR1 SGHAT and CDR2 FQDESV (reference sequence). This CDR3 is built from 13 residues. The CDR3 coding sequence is TGTGCCAGCAGCTTAGCCCTAGAAGAGACCCAGTACTTC. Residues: CASSLALEETQYF.

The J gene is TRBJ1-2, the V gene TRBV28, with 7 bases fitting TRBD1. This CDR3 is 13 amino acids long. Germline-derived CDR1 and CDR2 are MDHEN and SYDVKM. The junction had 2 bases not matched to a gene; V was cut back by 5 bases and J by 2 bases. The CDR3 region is CASSADRNYGYTF. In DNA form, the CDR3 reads TGTGCCAGCAGTGCGGACAGGAACTATGGCTACACCTTC.

CDR3 nucleotide sequence: TGTGCCACCTCCCGTTACGACAGCATGAACACTGAAGCTTTCTTT. This translates into CATSRYDSMNTEAFF. This chain links TRBV6-5 with TRBJ1-1, with D possibly being TRBD1 (5 bases). The CDR3 loop spans 15 amino acids. CDR1 and CDR2 (germline): MNHEY, SVGAGI. Deletions cut 10 bases from V and 0 bases from J, with 18 bases between.

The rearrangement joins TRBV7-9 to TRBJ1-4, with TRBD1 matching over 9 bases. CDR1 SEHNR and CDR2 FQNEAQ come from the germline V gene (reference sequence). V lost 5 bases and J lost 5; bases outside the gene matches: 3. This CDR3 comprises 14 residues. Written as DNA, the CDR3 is TGTGCCAGCAGCCCTGGACAGGGGAATGAAAAACTGTTTTTT. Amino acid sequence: CASSPGQGNEKLFF.

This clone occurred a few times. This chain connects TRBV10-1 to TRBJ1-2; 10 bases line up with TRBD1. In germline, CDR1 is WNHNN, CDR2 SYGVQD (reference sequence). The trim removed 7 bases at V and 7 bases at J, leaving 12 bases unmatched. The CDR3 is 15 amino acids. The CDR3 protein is CASTPTGGRRSGYTF. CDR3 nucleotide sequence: TGCGCCAGCACCCCGACAGGGGGCCGTCGGTCTGGCTACACCTTC.

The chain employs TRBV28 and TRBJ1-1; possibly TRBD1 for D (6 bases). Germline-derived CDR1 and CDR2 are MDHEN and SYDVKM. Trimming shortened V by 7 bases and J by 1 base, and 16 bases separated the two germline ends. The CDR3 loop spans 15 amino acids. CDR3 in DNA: TGTGCCAGCACCCGAACCCGGACAGCGAACACTGAAGCTTTCTTT. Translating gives CASTRTRTANTEAFF.

The CDR3: CASSSTGLQETQYF. DNA for the CDR3: TGTGCCAGCAGTTCCACAGGGTTACAAGAGACCCAGTACTTC. The V and J genes are TRBV6-5 and TRBJ2-5; possible D gene TRBD1, 6 bases. The V end was cut by 4 bases, the J end by 2 bases, with 11 bases between. From germline, CDR1 is MNHEY and CDR2 SVGAGI. CDR3 length: 14 residues.

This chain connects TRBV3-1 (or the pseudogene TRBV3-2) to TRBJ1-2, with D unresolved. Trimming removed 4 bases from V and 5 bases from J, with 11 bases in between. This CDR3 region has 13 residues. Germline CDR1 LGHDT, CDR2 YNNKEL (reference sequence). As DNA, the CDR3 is TGTGCCAGCAGCCCTATCGGGGTTTATGGCTACACCTTC. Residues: CASSPIGVYGYTF.

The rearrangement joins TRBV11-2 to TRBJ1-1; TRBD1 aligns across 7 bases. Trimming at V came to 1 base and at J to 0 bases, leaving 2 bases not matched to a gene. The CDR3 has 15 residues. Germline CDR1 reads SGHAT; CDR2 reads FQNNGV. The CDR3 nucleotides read TGTGCCAGCAGCTTAGGGGACAGAATGAACACTGAAGCTTTCTTT. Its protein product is CASSLGDRMNTEAFF.

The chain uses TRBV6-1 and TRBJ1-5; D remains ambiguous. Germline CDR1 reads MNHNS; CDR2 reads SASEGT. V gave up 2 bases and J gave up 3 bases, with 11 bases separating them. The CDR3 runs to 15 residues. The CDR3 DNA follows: TGTGCCAGCAGTGAACTGGAGGGAGACAATCAGCCCCAGCATTTT. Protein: CASSELEGDNQPQHF.

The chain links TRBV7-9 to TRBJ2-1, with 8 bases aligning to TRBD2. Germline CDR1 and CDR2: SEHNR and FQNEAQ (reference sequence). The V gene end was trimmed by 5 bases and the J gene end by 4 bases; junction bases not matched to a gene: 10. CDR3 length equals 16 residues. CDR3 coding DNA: TGTGCCAGCAGCGCCCAAACTAGCGGAGCTTACAATGAGCAGTTCTTC. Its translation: CASSAQTSGAYNEQFF. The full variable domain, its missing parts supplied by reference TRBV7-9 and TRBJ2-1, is DTGVSQNPRHKITKRGQNVTFRCDPISEHNRLYWYRQTLGQGPEFLTYFQNEAQLEKSRLLSDRFSAERPKGSFSTLEIQRTEQGDSAMYLCASSAQTSGAYNEQFFGPGTRLTVL.

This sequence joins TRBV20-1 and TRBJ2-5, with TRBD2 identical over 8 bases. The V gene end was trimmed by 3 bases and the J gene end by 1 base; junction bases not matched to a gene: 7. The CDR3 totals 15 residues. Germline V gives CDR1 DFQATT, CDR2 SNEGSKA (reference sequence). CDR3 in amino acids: CSASRVTSGQETQYF. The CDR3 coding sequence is TGCAGTGCTAGTCGGGTCACTAGCGGCCAAGAGACCCAGTACTTC.

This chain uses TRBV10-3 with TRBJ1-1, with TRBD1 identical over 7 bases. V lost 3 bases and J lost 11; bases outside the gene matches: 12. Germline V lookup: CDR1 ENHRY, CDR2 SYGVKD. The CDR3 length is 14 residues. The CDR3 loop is CAISDPDRVGVAFF. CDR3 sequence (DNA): TGTGCCATCAGTGACCCAGACAGGGTGGGAGTGGCTTTCTTT.

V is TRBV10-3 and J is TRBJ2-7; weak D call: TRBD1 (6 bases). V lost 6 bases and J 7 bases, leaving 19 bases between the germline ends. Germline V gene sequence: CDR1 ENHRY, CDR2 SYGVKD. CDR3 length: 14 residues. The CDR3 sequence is CAIRASSTGGEQYV. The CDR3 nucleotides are TGTGCCATCAGGGCATCCTCGACAGGAGGAGAGCAGTACGTC.

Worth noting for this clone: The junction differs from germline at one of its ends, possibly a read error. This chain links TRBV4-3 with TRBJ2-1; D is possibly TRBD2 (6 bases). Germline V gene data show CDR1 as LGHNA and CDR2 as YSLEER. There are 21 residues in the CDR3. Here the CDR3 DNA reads TGCGCCAGCAGCCAAGATGGGGGGTGGGGAGAGGGGTATCGCCATTACAGTGAGCAGTTCTTC. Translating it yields CASSQDGGWGEGYRHYSEQFF.

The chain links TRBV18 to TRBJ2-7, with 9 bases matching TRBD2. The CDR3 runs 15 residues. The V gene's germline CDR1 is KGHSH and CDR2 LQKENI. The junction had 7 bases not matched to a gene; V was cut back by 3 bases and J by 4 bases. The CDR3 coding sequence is TGTGCCAGCTCACCCTCCGGGACTAGCTGGTACGAGCAGTACTTC. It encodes CASSPSGTSWYEQYF.

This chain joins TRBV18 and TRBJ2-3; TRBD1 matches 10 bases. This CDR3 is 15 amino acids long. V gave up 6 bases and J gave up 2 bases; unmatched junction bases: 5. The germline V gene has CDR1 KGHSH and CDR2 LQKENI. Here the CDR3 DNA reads TGTGCCAGCTCCACGGGACAGGGGAACACAGATACGCAGTATTTT. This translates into CASSTGQGNTDTQYF.

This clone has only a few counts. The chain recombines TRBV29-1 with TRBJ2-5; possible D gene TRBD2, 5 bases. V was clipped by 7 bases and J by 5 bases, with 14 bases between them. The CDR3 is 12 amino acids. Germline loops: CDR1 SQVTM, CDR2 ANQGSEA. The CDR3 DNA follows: TGCAGCGCTATCGGACTGGCGGAGACCCAGTACTTC. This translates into CSAIGLAETQYF.

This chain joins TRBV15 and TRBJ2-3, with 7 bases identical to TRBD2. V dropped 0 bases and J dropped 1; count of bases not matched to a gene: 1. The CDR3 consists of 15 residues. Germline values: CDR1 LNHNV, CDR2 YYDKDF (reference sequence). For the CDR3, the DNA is TGTGCCACCAGCAGAGATGCGGGAGGCACAGATACGCAGTATTTT. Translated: CATSRDAGGTDTQYF.

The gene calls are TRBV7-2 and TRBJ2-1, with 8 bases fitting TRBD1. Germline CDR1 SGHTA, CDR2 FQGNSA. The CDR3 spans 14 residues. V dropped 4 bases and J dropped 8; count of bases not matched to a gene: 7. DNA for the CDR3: TGTGCCAGCAGCTCAGACAGGGGCGCCTATGAGCAGTTCTTC. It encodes CASSSDRGAYEQFF.

The CDR3 sequence is CASSPGGGYEQYV. The DNA of the CDR3 is TGTGCCAGCTCACCAGGGGGGGGATACGAGCAGTACGTC. The V call is TRBV18, the J call TRBJ2-7; 7 bases map to TRBD2. Germline-derived CDR1 and CDR2 are KGHSH and LQKENI. The CDR3 runs to 13 residues. Unmatched junction bases numbered 2, after V lost 2 bases and J lost 4 bases.

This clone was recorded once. CDR3 nucleotides: TGTGCCACCAGTGATTGGACAGGGAGTGATGGCTACACCTTC. It specifies CATSDWTGSDGYTF. The chain combines TRBV24-1 with TRBJ1-2; TRBD1 agrees at 8 bases. V trimming: 2 bases; J trimming: 6 bases; junction bases outside the gene matches: 4. The germline V gene encodes CDR1 KGHDR and CDR2 SFDVKD. This CDR3 is 14 amino acids long.

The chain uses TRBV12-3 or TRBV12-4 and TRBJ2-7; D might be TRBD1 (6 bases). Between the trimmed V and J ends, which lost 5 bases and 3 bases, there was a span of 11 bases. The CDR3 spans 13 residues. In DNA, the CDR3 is TGTGCCAGCAGTCCTGGACAGTTCTACGAGCAGTACTTC. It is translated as CASSPGQFYEQYF.

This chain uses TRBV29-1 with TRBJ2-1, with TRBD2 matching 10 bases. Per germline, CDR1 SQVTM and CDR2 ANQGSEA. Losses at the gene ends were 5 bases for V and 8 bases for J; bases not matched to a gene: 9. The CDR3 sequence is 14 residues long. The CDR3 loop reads CSVCRLAGADEQFF. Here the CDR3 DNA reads TGCAGCGTTTGCCGTCTAGCGGGAGCTGATGAGCAGTTCTTC.

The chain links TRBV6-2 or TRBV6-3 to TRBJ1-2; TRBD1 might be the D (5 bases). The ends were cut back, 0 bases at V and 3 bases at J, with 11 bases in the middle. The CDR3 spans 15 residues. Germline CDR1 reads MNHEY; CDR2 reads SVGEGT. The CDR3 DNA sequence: TGTGCCAGCAGTTACTCGAAAGGAGGGGACTATGGCTACACCTTC. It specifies CASSYSKGGDYGYTF.

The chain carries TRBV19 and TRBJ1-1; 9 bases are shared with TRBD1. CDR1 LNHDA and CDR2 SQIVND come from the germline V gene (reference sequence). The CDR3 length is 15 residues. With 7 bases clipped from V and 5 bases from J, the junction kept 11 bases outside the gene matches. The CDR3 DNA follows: TGTGCCAGTACCCTAGCACAGGGGGCGAGGACTGAAGCTTTCTTT. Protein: CASTLAQGARTEAFF.

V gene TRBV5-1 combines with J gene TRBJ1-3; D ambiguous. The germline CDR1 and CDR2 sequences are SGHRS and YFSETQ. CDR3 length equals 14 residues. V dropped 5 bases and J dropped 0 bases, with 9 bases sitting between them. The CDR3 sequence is CASSGQASGNTIYF. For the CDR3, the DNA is TGCGCCAGCAGTGGCCAGGCCTCTGGAAACACCATATATTTT.

The CDR3 sequence is CASSQDYTERYGYTF. CDR3 nucleotides: TGTGCCAGCAGCCAAGATTATACAGAACGCTATGGCTACACCTTC. The chain carries TRBV4-2 and TRBJ1-2; D uncertain. CDR3 length: 15 residues. V shed 0 bases and J shed 4 bases, with 12 bases lying between them. Germline V gene data show CDR1 as LGHNA and CDR2 as YNFKEQ.

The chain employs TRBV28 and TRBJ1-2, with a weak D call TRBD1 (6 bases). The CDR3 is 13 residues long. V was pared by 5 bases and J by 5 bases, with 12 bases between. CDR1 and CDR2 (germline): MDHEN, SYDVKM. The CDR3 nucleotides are TGTGCCAGCAGTCCTACAACAGGGTATGGCTACACCTTC. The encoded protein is CASSPTTGYGYTF.

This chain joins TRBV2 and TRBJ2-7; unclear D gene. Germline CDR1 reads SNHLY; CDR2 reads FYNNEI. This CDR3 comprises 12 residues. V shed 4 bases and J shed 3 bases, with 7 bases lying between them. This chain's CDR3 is CASSGGSYEQYF. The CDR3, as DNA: TGTGCCAGCAGTGGTGGCAGCTACGAGCAGTACTTC.